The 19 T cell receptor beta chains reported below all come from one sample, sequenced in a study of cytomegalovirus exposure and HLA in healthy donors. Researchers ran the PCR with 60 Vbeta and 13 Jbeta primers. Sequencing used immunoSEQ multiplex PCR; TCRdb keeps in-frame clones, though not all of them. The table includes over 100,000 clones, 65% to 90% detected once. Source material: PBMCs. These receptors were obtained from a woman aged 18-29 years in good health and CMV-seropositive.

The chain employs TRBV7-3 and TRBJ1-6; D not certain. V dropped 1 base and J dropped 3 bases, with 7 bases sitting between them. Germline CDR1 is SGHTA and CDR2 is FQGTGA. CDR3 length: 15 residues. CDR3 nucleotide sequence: TGTGCCAGCAGCTTAATGGGCAGCTATAATTCACCCCTCCACTTT. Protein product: CASSLMGSYNSPLHF.

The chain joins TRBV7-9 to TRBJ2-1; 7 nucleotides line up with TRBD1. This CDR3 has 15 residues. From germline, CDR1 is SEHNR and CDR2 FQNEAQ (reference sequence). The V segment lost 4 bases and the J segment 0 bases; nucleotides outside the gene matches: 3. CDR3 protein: CASSSRQGSYNEQFF. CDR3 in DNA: TGTGCCAGCAGCTCAAGACAGGGCTCCTACAATGAGCAGTTCTTC.

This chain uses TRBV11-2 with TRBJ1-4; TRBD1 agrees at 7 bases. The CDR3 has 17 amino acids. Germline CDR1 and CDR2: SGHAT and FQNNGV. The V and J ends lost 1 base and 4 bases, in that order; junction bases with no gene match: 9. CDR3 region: CASSLVPTTGRNEKLFF. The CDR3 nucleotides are TGTGCCAGCAGCTTAGTCCCGACGACAGGGCGTAATGAAAAACTGTTTTTT.

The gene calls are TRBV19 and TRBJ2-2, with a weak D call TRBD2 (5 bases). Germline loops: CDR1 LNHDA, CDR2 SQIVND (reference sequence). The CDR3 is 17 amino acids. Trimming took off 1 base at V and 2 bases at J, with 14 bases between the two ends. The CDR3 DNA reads TGTGCCAGTAGTATAGCGTCCAGCGGATTAAACACCGGGGAGCTGTTTTTT. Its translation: CASSIASSGLNTGELFF.

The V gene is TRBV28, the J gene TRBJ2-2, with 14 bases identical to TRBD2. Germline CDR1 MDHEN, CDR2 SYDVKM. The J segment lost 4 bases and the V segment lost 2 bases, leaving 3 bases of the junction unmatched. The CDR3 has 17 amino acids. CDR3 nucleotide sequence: TGTGCCAGCAGTTTAAGGACTAGCGGGGGGAGCACCGGGGAGCTGTTTTTT. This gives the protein CASSLRTSGGSTGELFF. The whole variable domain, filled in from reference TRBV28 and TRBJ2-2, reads DVKVTQSSRYLVKRTGEKVFLECVQDMDHENMFWYRQDPGLGLRLIYFSYDVKMKEKGDIPEGYSVSREKKERFSLILESASTNQTSMYLCASSLRTSGGSTGELFFGEGSRLTVL.

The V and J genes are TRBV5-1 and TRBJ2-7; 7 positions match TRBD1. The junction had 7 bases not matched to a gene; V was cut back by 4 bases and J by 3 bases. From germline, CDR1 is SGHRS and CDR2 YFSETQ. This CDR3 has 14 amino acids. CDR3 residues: CASSPRGRDYEQYF. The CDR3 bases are TGCGCCAGCAGCCCTAGGGGGCGCGACTACGAGCAGTACTTC.

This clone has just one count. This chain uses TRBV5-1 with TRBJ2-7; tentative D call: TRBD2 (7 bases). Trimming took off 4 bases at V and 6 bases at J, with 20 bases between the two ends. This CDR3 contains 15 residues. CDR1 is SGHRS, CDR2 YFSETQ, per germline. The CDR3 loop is CASSQYGGGPCEQYF. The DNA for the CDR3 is TGCGCCAGCAGCCAATATGGGGGGGGCCCCTGCGAGCAGTACTTC. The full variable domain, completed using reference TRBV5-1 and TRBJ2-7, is KAGVTQTPRYLIKTRGQQVTLSCSPISGHRSVSWYQQTPGQGLQFLFEYFSETQRNKGNFPGRFSGRQFSNSRSEMNVSTLELGDSALYLCASSQYGGGPCEQYFGPGTRLTVT.

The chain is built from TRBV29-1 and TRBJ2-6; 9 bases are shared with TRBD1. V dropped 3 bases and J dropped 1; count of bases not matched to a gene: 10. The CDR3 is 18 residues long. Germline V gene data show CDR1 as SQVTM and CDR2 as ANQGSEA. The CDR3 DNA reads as TGCAGCGTTGATTTTTACGGGACAGGGAGTTCTGGGGCCAACGTCCTGACTTTC. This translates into CSVDFYGTGSSGANVLTF.

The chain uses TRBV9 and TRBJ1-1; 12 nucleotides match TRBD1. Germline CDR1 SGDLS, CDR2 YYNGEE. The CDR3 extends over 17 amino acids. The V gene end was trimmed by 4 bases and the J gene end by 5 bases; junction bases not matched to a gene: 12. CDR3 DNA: TGTGCCAGCAGCAAATCAGCGGGACAGGGGGCGCGGACTGAAGCTTTCTTT. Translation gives CASSKSAGQGARTEAFF.

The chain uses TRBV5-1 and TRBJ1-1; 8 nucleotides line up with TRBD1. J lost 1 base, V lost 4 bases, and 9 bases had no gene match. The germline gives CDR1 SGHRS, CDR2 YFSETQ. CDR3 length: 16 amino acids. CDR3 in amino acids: CASSPTTGTGNTEAFF. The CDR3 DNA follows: TGCGCCAGCAGCCCCACGACCGGGACAGGGAACACTGAAGCTTTCTTT.

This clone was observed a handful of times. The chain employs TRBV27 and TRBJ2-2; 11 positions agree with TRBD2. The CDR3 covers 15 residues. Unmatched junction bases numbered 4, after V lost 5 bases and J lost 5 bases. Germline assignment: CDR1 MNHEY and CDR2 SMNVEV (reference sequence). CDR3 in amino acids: CASSAGTSGTGELFF. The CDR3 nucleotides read TGTGCCAGCAGTGCCGGGACTAGCGGAACCGGGGAGCTGTTTTTT.

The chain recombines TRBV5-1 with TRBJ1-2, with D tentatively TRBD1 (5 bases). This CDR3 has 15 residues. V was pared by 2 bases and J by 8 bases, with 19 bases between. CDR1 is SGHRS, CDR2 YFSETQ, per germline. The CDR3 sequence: CASSLDLGTPYGYTF. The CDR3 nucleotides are TGCGCCAGCAGCTTAGATTTGGGGACTCCCTACGGCTACACCTTC.

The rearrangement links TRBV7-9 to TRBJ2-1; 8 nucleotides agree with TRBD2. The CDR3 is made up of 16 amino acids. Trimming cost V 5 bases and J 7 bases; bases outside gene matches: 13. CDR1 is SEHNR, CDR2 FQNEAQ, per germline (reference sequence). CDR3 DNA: TGTGCCAGCAGCCGCTCCGAGACTAGCGTGAAAAATGAGCAGTTCTTC. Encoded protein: CASSRSETSVKNEQFF. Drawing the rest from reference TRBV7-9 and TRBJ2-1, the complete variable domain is DTGVSQNPRHKITKRGQNVTFRCDPISEHNRLYWYRQTLGQGPEFLTYFQNEAQLEKSRLLSDRFSAERPKGSFSTLEIQRTEQGDSAMYLCASSRSETSVKNEQFFGPGTRLTVL.

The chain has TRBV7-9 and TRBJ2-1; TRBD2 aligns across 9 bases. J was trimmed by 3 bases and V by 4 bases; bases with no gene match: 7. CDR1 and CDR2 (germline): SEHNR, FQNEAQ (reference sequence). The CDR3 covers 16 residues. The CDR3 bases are TGTGCCAGCAGCTCTGAGAGCGGGGGGCACTACAATGAGCAGTTCTTC. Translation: CASSSESGGHYNEQFF.

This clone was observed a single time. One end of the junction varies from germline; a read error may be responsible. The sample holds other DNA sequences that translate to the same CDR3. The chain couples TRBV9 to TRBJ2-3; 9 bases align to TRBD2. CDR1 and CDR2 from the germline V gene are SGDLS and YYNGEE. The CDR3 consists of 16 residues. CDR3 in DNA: TGTGCCAGCGGATCCGGTTTGCGGGGGGGCACGGATACGCAGTATTTT. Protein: CASGSGLRGGTDTQYF.

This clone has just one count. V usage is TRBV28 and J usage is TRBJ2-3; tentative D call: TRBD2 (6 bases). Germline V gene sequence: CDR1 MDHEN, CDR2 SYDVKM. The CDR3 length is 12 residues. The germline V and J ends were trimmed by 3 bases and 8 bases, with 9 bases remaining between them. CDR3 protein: CASSLQGGTQYF. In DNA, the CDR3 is TGTGCCAGCAGTTTGCAGGGAGGTACGCAGTATTTT.

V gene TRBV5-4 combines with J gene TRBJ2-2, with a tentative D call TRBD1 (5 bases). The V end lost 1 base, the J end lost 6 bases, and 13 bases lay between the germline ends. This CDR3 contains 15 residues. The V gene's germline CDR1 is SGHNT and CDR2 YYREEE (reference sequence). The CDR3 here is CASSLLTAVAGELFF. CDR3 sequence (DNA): TGTGCCAGCAGCTTGTTGACAGCCGTGGCCGGGGAGCTGTTTTTT.

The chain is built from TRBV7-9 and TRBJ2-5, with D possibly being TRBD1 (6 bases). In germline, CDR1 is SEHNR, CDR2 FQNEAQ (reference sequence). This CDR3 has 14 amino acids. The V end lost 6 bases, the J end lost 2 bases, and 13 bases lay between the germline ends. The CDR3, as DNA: TGTGCCAGCAGTCATCGGGACATTCAAGAGACCCAGTACTTC. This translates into CASSHRDIQETQYF.

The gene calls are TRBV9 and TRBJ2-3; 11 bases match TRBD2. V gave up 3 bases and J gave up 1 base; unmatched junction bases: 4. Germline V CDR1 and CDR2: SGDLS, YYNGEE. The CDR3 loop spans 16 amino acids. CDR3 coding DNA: TGTGCCAGCAGCGCCGGACTAGCGGGTGGCACAGATACGCAGTATTTT. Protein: CASSAGLAGGTDTQYF.